Sequencing of this TCR beta chain was carried out in a study of blood T cell repertoires in COVID-19. Study context: COVID-19 samples, acute and convalescent, were from the United States, Italy and Spain. PBMCs, B-cell-depleted T cells, or T cells were the source of the cDNA or gDNA that made up the material.

Per the study methods: Using reference gene primer amplification, nucleated cell counts were estimated. Using immunoSEQ multiplex PCR, the repertoire was profiled, and TCRdb retains in-frame clones only, with some absent. V, J and clone size reflect that table, while D and trimming were determined from the DNA. Of about 140,000 clones listed, 80% to 85% are singletons. Germline-derived CDR1 and CDR2 are SGHRS and YFSETQ. The V gene lost 2 bases and the J gene lost 6 bases, with 14 bases spanning the gap. CDR3 length: 15 residues. Sequenced sample: peripheral blood. The sequence derives from a human donor in a cohort sampled during active COVID-19. The rearrangement uses TRBV5-1 and TRBJ2-2; TRBD1 is a possible D gene (5 bases). In DNA, the CDR3 is TGCGCCAGCAGCTTTAAGGCAGGGCCGCCCGGGGAGCTGTTTTTT. It specifies CASSFKAGPPGELFF.